Given below is one T cell receptor (beta chain) in context. What it recognizes is unknown. These data are taken from a study of cytomegalovirus exposure and HLA in healthy donors. Notes on the study in general: Reports described diagnosis of cytomegalovirus status by the classifier as highly specific and sensitive. A list of more than 150 TCR beta chains associated with cytomegalovirus was given. Most of the TCR beta V segments (in an earlier analysis) were productive either about 90% or about 30% of the time.

This PCR relied on a set of 60 Vbeta primers and 13 Jbeta primers. Data came from immunoSEQ multiplex PCR; TCRdb stores just in-frame clones and leaves some out. The profile shows over 200,000 clones, 70% to 90% of them singletons. The receptor was isolated from a human donor in good health. The source material was PBMCs.

CDR3 nucleotides: TGCGCCAGCAGCTTGGCACCTAGCGGTCGGTACAATGAGCAGTTCTTC. Protein sequence: CASSLAPSGRYNEQFF. The rearrangement links TRBV5-1 to TRBJ2-1, with TRBD2 matching 7 bases. There are 16 residues in the CDR3. The ends lost 0 bases at V and 4 bases at J; junction bases unmatched: 7. Looked up from germline, CDR1 is SGHRS and CDR2 is YFSETQ.